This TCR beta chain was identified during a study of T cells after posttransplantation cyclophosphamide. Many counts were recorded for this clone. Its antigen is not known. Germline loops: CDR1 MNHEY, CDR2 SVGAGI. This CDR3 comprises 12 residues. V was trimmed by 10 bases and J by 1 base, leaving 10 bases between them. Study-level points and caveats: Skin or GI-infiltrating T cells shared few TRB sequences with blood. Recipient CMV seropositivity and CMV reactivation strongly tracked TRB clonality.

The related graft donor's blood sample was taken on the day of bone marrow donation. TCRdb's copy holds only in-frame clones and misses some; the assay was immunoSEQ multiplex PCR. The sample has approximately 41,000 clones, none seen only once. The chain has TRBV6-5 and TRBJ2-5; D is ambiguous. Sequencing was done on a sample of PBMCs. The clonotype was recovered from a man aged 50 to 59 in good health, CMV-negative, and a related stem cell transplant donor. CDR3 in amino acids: CATNTPQETQYF. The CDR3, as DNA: TGTGCCACCAATACACCCCAAGAGACCCAGTACTTC.